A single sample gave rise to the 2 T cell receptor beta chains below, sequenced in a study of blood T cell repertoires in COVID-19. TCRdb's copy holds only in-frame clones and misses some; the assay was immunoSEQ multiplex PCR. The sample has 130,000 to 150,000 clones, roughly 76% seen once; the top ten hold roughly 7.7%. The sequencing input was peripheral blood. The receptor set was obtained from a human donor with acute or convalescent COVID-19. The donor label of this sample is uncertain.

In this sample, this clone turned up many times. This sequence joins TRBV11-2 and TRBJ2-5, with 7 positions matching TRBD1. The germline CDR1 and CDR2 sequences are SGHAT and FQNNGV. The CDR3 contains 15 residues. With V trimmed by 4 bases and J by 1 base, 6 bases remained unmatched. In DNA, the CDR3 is TGTGCCAGCAGCTACTGGACAGGCACCCAAGAGACCCAGTACTTC. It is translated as CASSYWTGTQETQYF.

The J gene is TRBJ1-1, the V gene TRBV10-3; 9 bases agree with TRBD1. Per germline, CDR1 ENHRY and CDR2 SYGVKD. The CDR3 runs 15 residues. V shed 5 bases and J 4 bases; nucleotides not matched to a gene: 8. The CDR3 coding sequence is TGTGCCATCAGTATAACAGGGGGCTTAGGCACTGAAGCTTTCTTT. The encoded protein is CAISITGGLGTEAFF.